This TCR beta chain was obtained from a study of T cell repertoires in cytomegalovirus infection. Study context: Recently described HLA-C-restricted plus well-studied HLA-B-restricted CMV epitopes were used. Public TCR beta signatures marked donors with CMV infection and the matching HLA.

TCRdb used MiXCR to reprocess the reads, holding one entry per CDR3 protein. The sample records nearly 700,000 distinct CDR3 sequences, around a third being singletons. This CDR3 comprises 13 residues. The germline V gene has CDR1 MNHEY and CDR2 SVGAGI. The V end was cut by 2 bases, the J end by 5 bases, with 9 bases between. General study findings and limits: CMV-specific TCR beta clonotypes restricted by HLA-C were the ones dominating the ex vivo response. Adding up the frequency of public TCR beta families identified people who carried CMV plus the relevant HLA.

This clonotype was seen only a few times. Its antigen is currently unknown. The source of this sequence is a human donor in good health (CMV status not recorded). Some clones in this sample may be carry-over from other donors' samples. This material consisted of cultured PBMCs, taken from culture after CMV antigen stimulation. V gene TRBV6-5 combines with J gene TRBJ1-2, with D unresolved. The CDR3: CASSYTHSYGYTF. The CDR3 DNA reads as TGTGCCAGCAGTTACACCCACTCATATGGCTACACCTTC.